This T cell receptor (beta chain) was identified in a study of blood T cell repertoires in COVID-19. Study summary: The study drew acute and convalescent COVID-19 samples from the United States, Italy and Spain. T cells, B-cell-depleted T cells, or PBMCs supplied cDNA or gDNA.

Source study methods: From reference gene primer amplification, estimates of nucleated cell counts were derived. The assay was immunoSEQ multiplex PCR, and TCRdb's table has in-frame clones only and misses some. Clone size and the V and J calls come from that table; the DNA yielded D and trimming. The sample lists roughly 380,000 clones; over 75% were seen once. Patients in Seattle were enrolled during active infection, then followed longitudinally. V lost 3 bases, J lost 5 bases, and 13 bases lay in between. Germline V gene sequence: CDR1 DFQATT, CDR2 SNEGSKA (reference sequence). The CDR3 is 13 residues long.

The chain couples TRBV20-1 to TRBJ1-1; a weak D match, TRBD1 (6 bases). The source of this sequence is a woman aged 35 to 49 with COVID-19, enrolled during active disease. The specimen was peripheral blood. As DNA, the CDR3 is TGCAGTGCTAGTCAAGGAAGGGGGACTGAAGCTTTCTTT. The encoded protein is CSASQGRGTEAFF.